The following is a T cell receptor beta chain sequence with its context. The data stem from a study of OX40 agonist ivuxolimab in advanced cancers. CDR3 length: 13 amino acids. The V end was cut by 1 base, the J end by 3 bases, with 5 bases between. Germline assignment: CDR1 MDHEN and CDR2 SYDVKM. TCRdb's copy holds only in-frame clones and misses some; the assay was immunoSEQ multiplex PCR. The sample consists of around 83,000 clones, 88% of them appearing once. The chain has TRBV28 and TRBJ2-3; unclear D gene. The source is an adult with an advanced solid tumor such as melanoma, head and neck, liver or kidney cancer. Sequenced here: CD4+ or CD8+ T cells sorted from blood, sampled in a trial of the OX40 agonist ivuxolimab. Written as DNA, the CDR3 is TGTGCCAGCAGTTTATCCCAGACAGATACGCAGTATTTT. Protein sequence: CASSLSQTDTQYF.